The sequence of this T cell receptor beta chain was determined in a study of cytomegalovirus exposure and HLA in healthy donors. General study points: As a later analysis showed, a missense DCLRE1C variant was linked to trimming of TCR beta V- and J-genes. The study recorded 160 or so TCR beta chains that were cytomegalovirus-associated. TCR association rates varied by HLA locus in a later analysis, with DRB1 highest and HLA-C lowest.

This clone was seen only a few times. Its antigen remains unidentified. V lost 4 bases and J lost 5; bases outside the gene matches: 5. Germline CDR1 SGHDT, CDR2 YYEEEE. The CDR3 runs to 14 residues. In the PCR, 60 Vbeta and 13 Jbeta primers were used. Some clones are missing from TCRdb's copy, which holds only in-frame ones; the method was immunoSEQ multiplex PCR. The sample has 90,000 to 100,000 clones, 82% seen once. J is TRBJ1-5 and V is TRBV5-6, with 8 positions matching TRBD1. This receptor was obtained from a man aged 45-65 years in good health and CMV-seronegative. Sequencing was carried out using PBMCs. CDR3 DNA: TGTGCCAGCAGCCAAGGACAGGGTGATCAGCCCCAGCATTTT. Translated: CASSQGQGDQPQHF.